This note documents a single TCR beta chain sequence. No antigen is known for it. The data belong to a study of cytomegalovirus exposure and HLA in healthy donors. About the study: Early on, a data release was issued that held approximately 78 million unique TCRs from HLA-typed donors. Whole-study findings and limits: Later, an analysis showed that TCR beta chains associated with HLA were more clonally expanded than others that were equally common. When analyzed later, a missense DCLRE1C variant was found to be linked to TCR beta V- and J-gene trimming.

The study ran its PCR with 60 Vbeta and 13 Jbeta primers. Some clones are missing from TCRdb's copy, which holds only in-frame ones; the method was immunoSEQ multiplex PCR. The data contain fewer than 150,000 clones, 70% to 80% of them singletons. The TCR originated in a man in his thirties or forties in good health and CMV-seronegative. Sequences were obtained from PBMCs.

The CDR3: CASSPRQASTDTQYF. Written as DNA, the CDR3 is TGCGCCAGCAGCCCAAGACAGGCTAGCACAGATACGCAGTATTTT. The chain uses TRBV5-1 and TRBJ2-3; tentatively, D is TRBD1 (6 bases). Germline CDR1 SGHRS, CDR2 YFSETQ. This CDR3 contains 15 residues. Between the trimmed V and J ends, which lost 4 bases and 0 bases, there was a span of 12 bases.